This TCR beta chain came from a study of T-cell reconstitution after alpha-beta-depleted transplantation in children. The CDR3 loop spans 12 amino acids. With 7 bases clipped from V and 5 bases from J, the junction kept 7 bases outside the gene matches. Germline CDR1 and CDR2: SQVTM and ANQGSEA. The TCRbeta library incorporated unique molecular identifiers. TCRdb called the PCR reads again in MiXCR, with one record for every CDR3 protein. The sample lists 300,000 to 400,000 distinct CDR3 sequences, around 15% occurring once. This clonotype was observed at least ten times. The antigen remains undetermined. Study-wide findings and caveats: At the one-year point after transplant, T-cell counts and TCRbeta diversity were found to come mostly from T cells that had been newly produced. Where alpha-beta T cells came from about two months after transplant was reportedly several hundred expanded graft clones.

The source was PBMCs, mostly from graft donor cells, collected 360 days after TCRalphabeta/CD19-depleted stem cell transplant. The receptor's source is a male patient between 2 and 9 years old who had a stem cell transplant for acute lymphoblastic leukemia, so the T cells may come from the graft donor. The chain couples TRBV29-1 to TRBJ2-5; TRBD1 matches 7 bases. DNA of the CDR3: TGCAGCGGAGGACAGGTCGGGGAGACCCAGTACTTC. It yields the protein CSGGQVGETQYF. Together with reference TRBV29-1 and TRBJ2-5, the CDR3 gives the full variable domain: SAVISQKPSRDICQRGTSLTIQCQVDSQVTMMFWYRQQPGQSLTLIATANQGSEATYESGFVIDKFPISRPNLTFSTLTVSNMSPEDSSIYLCSGGQVGETQYFGPGTRLLVL.